This T cell receptor (beta chain) was documented in a study of cytomegalovirus exposure and HLA in healthy donors. With 60 Vbeta and 13 Jbeta primers, the PCR was carried out. Assay: immunoSEQ multiplex PCR; the TCRdb copy retains only in-frame clones and omits some. The repertoire holds roughly 190,000 clones, roughly 80% seen once, with around 1.6% in the top ten. From germline, CDR1 is SGHAT and CDR2 FQNNGV. V was clipped by 3 bases and J by 5 bases; unmatched bases: 21. The CDR3 is 19 residues long. The source is a woman between 18 and 29 years old in good health and CMV-seronegative. Input material: PBMCs. V and J are TRBV11-2 and TRBJ2-5; TRBD2 matches 7 bases. In DNA form, the CDR3 reads TGTGCCAGCAGCTTTCGACAGATCGGAGGCTCGGGTAGCGGGGAGACCCAGTACTTC. Amino acid sequence: CASSFRQIGGSGSGETQYF.